The following is a TCR beta chain sequence with its context. The data originate from a study of neoadjuvant anti-PD-1 for oral cavity cancer. Six replicates per PBMC sample, mostly from roughly 450 ng of genomic DNA. The repertoire was sequenced with immunoSEQ multiplex PCR; TCRdb's copy has only in-frame clones and lacks some. The top ten hold roughly 3% of the sample, which has tens of thousands of clones, roughly four fifths seen once. Patients were newly diagnosed with stage II-IVA oral cavity squamous cell carcinoma without prior systemic or radiation treatment. The V gene's germline CDR1 is WSHSY and CDR2 SAAADI. V was clipped by 3 bases and J by 3 bases, with 6 bases between them. The CDR3 runs 13 residues.

The chain employs TRBV10-2 and TRBJ1-5; a possible D gene is TRBD1 (5 bases). This receptor was taken from a person aged 35-79 years with oral cavity squamous cell carcinoma. The sequencing here drew on PBMCs, taken before nivolumab (anti-PD-1) treatment. The CDR3 loop is CASSEQVNQPQHF. The DNA for the CDR3 is TGCGCCAGCAGTGAACAGGTCAATCAGCCCCAGCATTTT.